This record looks at one TCR beta chain sequence and its context. It has no known antigen specificity. The record has no base qualities; no much larger clone is one base away. Using the deep immunoSEQ assay, TCR CDR3 regions were amplified from genomic DNA by multiplex PCR. Extracted genomic DNA from each cell subset was distributed evenly across all wells of several immunoSEQ 96-well plates, and each plate was treated as a replicate. Each replicate PCR for sorted subsets received 150 to 250 ng genomic DNA, equal to roughly 29,000 T cell genomes. Purified libraries were quantified with a Qubit 3.0 fluorometer, sized on a Bioanalyzer 2100, and re-quantified with the KAPA Library Quantification kit. Each immunoSEQ 96-well plate was sequenced on its own single-read 150-cycle Illumina NextSeq 550 flow cell. In the authors' own workflow: The immunoSEQ output contained only junctional sequences without quality scores, so filtering could not match that applied to full-length reads. To assign V/J genes and CDR3, sequences were annotated against IMGT germline references using PyIR, a Python wrapper for IgBLAST v1.9. Reads were filtered out if the reads had weak V/J assignments (E-value above 1e-6), no CDR3, stop codons, out-of-frame junctions, or ambiguous translated residues. A V3J clonotype was defined by an identical inferred V gene, J gene, and CDR3 amino acid sequence. Percentage overlap between repertoires was calculated by dividing the number of shared unique clonotypes by the size of the smaller repertoire. Richness of each repertoire was evaluated using RTK rarefaction, the Chao1 estimator, and Recon v2.1 estimates of unobserved clonotypes. For all TCRbeta clonotypes obtained by the gDNA method from a few donors, generation probabilities were computed with OLGA. This immuneACCESS table, as held by TCRdb, lists in-frame sequences with V and J called but not all clones. Of the missing ones, under half trace to an unresolved V gene in checked studies; the others have no known cause. V, J and clone size are taken as reported in that table, and D and trimming were inferred from the DNA itself. The sample profile shows around 320,000 clones; about nine tenths of them were found once. The ten top clones hold around 15% of the sample.

The donors were healthy, HIV-negative adults who had no recently reported acute infections or vaccinations. Only Caucasian adults living in Nashville, Tennessee, USA were represented among the donors. CD8 memory samples were composed of magnetically selected CD45RO+ cells combined with CCR7-negative CD45RA+ effector memory (TemRA) cells. After blood collection by leukapheresis, PBMCs were isolated using Ficoll-Histopaque density gradient centrifugation and then cryopreserved in the vapor phase of liquid nitrogen. Analytical flow cytometry was used to check the purity and quantity of every magnetically sorted T cell population. Each sorted fraction had its genomic DNA isolated and then quantified by UV absorbance on a Nanodrop 2000c. The data were taken from a study of shared clonotypes between healthy human individuals (dated by TCRdb to about 2020). For the study in its entirety: Three men and two women, aged 18 to 49 years, made up the cohort. For each donor, three plates each were used for CD4 naive and CD4 memory, two plates were used for CD8 naive, and one plate was used for CD8 memory. The study deeply sequenced blood TCR repertoires of 5 or 6 healthy adults to estimate repertoire size and the extent of clonotype sharing between individuals. To increase sequencing depth and limit assay-specific biases, different laboratories used diverse techniques to prepare libraries and sequence TCR repertoires. Per donor, leukapheresis produced somewhere between about 0.8 and 9 billion PBMCs. Study-wide findings and limitations: Sampling was restricted to blood, and TCR repertoires in tissue are likely to differ from TCR repertoires in blood. Incomplete sequencing was indicated by rarefaction of sorted-subset datasets, despite the large sequencing depth. The small number of donors limited the genetic and exposure-history diversity represented. Based on pairwise subsampling, the degree of clonotype sharing among donors was expected to be affected by sequencing depth. When several donors were compared, the shared fraction of clonotypes was about 5% for naive CD4, about 4% for naive CD8, 2.3% for memory CD4, and less than 0.45% for memory CD8. Naive subsets generally had larger estimated clonotype richness than memory subsets did. Higher generation probabilities were observed for clonotypes shared by all four sorted-subset donors than for non-shared clonotypes.

This TCR was recovered from a man in his late teens or twenties in good health. The source material was memory CD8+ T cells sorted from blood. This specimen's cell subset or site label, per the study, means: CD45RO+ cells pooled with CCR7-negative TemRA cells.

CDR3 protein: CASSQTGHSGNTIYF. The nucleotide sequence reads as follows: TGTGCCAGCAGCCAGACAGGACACTCTGGAAACACCATATATTTT. The V and J segments used are TRBV7-9 and TRBJ1-3, and TRBD1 may be the D gene, going by 6 matching bases. The CDR3 runs 15 residues from the cysteine to the phenylalanine. Solely the CDR3 DNA is kept, with 45 bases framed from the first base. From a lookup of the germline V gene (reference sequence), CDR1 and CDR2 are SEHNR and FQNEAQ. Cut back by 5 bases and 0 bases, the V and J ends lie 11 bases apart.